A selection of T cell receptor beta chains follows, all from one sample in a study of T-cell memory formation after mild COVID-19. A single record per CDR3 protein comes from TCRdb applying MiXCR to the 5' RACE reads. The sample lists about 270,000 distinct CDR3 sequences, 16% occurring once. The sample was PBMCs or a T cell subset sorted from them (not recorded which). The receptors stem from a man aged 18 to 29 who had mild COVID-19 (a few samples of this study predate the infection). Cell type and time point are not known. CDR3s include the opening cysteine and the closing phenylalanine or tryptophan. Fields, in order: clone size, D gene, J gene, V gene, CDR3 length, CDR3 protein, CDR3 DNA. D genes are given only for firm matches. Size is omitted from some rows. Given values are once, few, many or a class for expanded clones.

many,-,TRBJ2-3,TRBV12-1,17,CASSTTISGSLGDTQYF,TGTGCCAGCAGCACCACGATTAGCGGGTCCCTTGGGGATACGCAGTATTTT
-,TRBD1,TRBJ1-4,TRBV4-1,14,CASSGTGYNEKLFF,TGCGCCAGCAGTGGGACAGGGTATAATGAAAAACTGTTTTTT
-,TRBD2,TRBJ2-5,TRBV3-1,14,CASSLPSGGETQYF,TGTGCCAGCAGCCTCCCTAGCGGGGGCGAGACCCAGTACTTC
-,TRBD1,TRBJ2-4,TRBV20-1,17,CSARDESGQGRRRDQYF,TGCAGTGCTAGAGATGAATCGGGACAGGGAAGAAGAAGGGACCAGTACTTC
-,-,TRBJ2-6,TRBV28,14,CASRTSSGANVLTF,TGTGCCAGCAGAACGAGCTCTGGGGCCAACGTCCTGACTTTC
-,-,TRBJ2-3,TRBV4-3,15,CASSQEGGRGDTQYF,TGCGCCAGCAGCCAAGAGGGGGGACGGGGAGATACGCAGTATTTT
-,-,TRBJ1-1,TRBV4-1,15,CASSQESWGHTEAFF,TGCGCCAGCAGCCAAGAGTCTTGGGGGCACACTGAAGCTTTCTTT
few,TRBD2,TRBJ2-3,TRBV11-2,17,CASSPTGHSGGADTQYF,TGTGCCAGCAGCCCGACCGGGCACAGCGGGGGGGCCGATACGCAGTATTTT
-,TRBD2,TRBJ2-3,TRBV6-5,16,CASSSRIAGTADTQYF,TGTGCCAGCAGTTCCCGAATAGCGGGGACGGCAGATACGCAGTATTTT
-,-,TRBJ2-7,TRBV11-3,14,CASSLSWPTYEQYF,TGTGCCAGCAGCTTAAGTTGGCCCACCTACGAGCAGTACTTC
few,-,TRBJ2-2,TRBV6-2/TRBV6-3,13,CASSYPGDGELFF,TGTGCCAGCAGTTACCCGGGAGACGGGGAGCTGTTTTTT
-,-,TRBJ2-3,TRBV5-1,16,CASSTDPQTYTDTQYF,TGCGCCAGCAGCACAGACCCCCAGACCTACACAGATACGCAGTATTTT
few,-,TRBJ2-1,TRBV5-1,15,CASSLVGDSYNEQFF,TGCGCCAGCAGCTTGGTGGGTGACTCCTACAATGAGCAGTTCTTC
few,-,TRBJ2-1,TRBV30,12,CAWARETDEQFF,TGTGCCTGGGCTCGGGAGACCGATGAGCAGTTCTTC
-,TRBD1,TRBJ2-7,TRBV24-1,15,CATSDPRIQGNEQYF,TGTGCCACCAGTGATCCCAGAATACAGGGGAACGAGCAGTACTTC
-,-,TRBJ1-1,TRBV29-1,10,CSVESPTAFF,TGCAGCGTTGAATCTCCGACAGCTTTCTTT
-,TRBD1,TRBJ2-1,TRBV24-1,15,CATSGTGTGVYEQFF,TGTGCCACCAGTGGGACCGGGACAGGGGTGTATGAGCAGTTCTTC
-,TRBD2,TRBJ2-3,TRBV3-1,17,CASSRRTSGGITDTQYF,TGTGCCAGCAGCCGAAGGACTAGCGGGGGGATCACAGATACGCAGTATTTT
few,-,TRBJ1-1,TRBV29-1,11,CSVVGRTVAFF,TGCAGCGTTGTGGGCCGAACTGTAGCTTTCTTT
-,-,TRBJ2-2,TRBV5-1,15,CASSSGQTNTGELFF,TGCGCCAGCAGCTCCGGACAGACGAACACCGGGGAGCTGTTTTTT
many,-,TRBJ2-7,TRBV5-1,12,CASSFLGDEQYF,TGCGCCAGCAGCTTCCTTGGAGATGAGCAGTACTTC
-,-,TRBJ1-5,TRBV6-5,13,CASSYSRAQPQHF,TGTGCCAGCAGTTACTCCAGGGCTCAGCCCCAGCATTTT
-,TRBD2,TRBJ2-1,TRBV6-4,12,CASSDSGGSPHF,TGTGCCAGCAGTGACTCGGGGGGGTCCCCACACTTC
-,TRBD1,TRBJ1-1,TRBV20-1,15,CSAAPPDRGNTEAFF,TGCAGTGCTGCCCCCCCGGACAGGGGGAACACTGAAGCTTTCTTT
-,TRBD2,TRBJ2-7,TRBV7-6,15,CASSLGSGGPYEQYF,TGTGCCAGCAGCTTGGGCAGCGGGGGCCCCTACGAGCAGTACTTC
-,TRBD2,TRBJ2-1,TRBV12-3/TRBV12-4,15,CASSSSGGLKGEQFF,TGTGCCAGCAGTTCCAGCGGGGGCTTAAAGGGTGAGCAGTTCTTC
-,-,TRBJ1-2,TRBV6-5,14,CASSEYRAGYGYTF,TGTGCCAGCAGTGAATACAGGGCGGGCTATGGCTACACCTTC
many,TRBD1,TRBJ1-5,TRBV7-2,19,CASSLGPRGLGQGNQPQHF,TGTGCCAGCAGCTTAGGACCCCGAGGATTGGGACAGGGCAATCAGCCCCAGCATTTT
few,-,TRBJ1-5,TRBV18,13,CASSQGPDQPQHF,TGTGCCAGCTCACAGGGGCCTGATCAGCCCCAGCATTTT
few,TRBD2,TRBJ2-5,TRBV5-5,14,CASRPGGTEETQYF,TGTGCCAGCAGACCGGGGGGGACTGAGGAGACCCAGTACTTC
-,-,TRBJ1-6,TRBV7-9,15,CASSLVGGSGSPLHF,TGTGCCAGCAGCTTAGTTGGAGGGTCGGGATCACCCCTCCACTTT
few,TRBD1,TRBJ1-5,TRBV20-1,13,CSAHGQAIQPQHF,TGCAGTGCCCATGGACAGGCCATACAGCCCCAGCATTTT
few,TRBD1,TRBJ2-7,TRBV20-1,14,CSAMGQGGRYEQYF,TGCAGTGCGATGGGACAGGGAGGACGGTACGAGCAGTACTTC
-,-,TRBJ2-2,TRBV7-2,15,CASSDGTGYTGELFF,TGTGCCAGCAGCGACGGGACGGGCTACACCGGGGAGCTGTTTTTT
-,TRBD1,TRBJ2-7,TRBV6-1,13,CASSRDRIYEQYF,TGTGCCAGCAGTCGGGACAGAATATACGAGCAGTACTTC
-,-,TRBJ2-3,TRBV12-3/TRBV12-4,13,CASSFRVVPTQYF,TGTGCCAGCAGTTTTCGAGTGGTACCTACGCAGTATTTT
few,-,TRBJ2-1,TRBV24-1,15,CATSASWGSYNEQFF,TGTGCCACCAGTGCTTCCTGGGGCAGCTACAATGAGCAGTTCTTC
few,TRBD1,TRBJ1-5,TRBV7-2,15,CASSPDRERSQPQHF,TGTGCCAGCAGCCCGGACAGGGAGCGGAGTCAGCCCCAGCATTTT
-,TRBD1,TRBJ1-6,TRBV20-1,15,CSASQGASYDSPLHF,TGCAGTGCTAGCCAGGGGGCCTCCTATGATTCACCCCTCCACTTT
many,-,TRBJ2-4,TRBV12-3/TRBV12-4,14,CASSLGLEYNIQYF,TGTGCCAGCAGTTTGGGCCTCGAGTATAACATTCAGTACTTC
-,-,TRBJ1-5,TRBV15,14,CATSRVQGNQPQHF,TGTGCCACCAGCAGGGTACAGGGCAATCAGCCCCAGCATTTT
many,TRBD1,TRBJ2-2,TRBV6-1,15,CASSRTGGDTGELFF,TGTGCCAGCAGTCGGACAGGGGGGGACACCGGGGAGCTGTTTTTT